The 23 T cell receptor beta chains given below trace back to one sample, sequenced in a study of cytomegalovirus exposure and HLA in healthy donors. Libraries were prepared by immunoSEQ multiplex PCR; TCRdb keeps only in-frame clonotypes and omits some of them. The sample records a few hundred thousand clones, around four fifths being singletons. Sequenced sample: PBMCs. The origin of the receptors is a woman aged 30 to 39 in good health and CMV-seropositive.

This clone occurred once. CDR3 region: CASSQDQTGLSYEQYF. The DNA of the CDR3 is TGCGCCAGCAGCCAAGATCAAACAGGGCTATCCTACGAGCAGTACTTC. The gene calls are TRBV4-3 and TRBJ2-7; possibly TRBD1 for D (6 bases). Germline CDR1 and CDR2: LGHNA and YSLEER. This CDR3 region has 16 residues. Trimming took off 0 bases at V and 1 base at J, with 13 bases between the two ends.

Here the CDR3 reads CAISDREGEKLFF. Written as DNA, the CDR3 is TGTGCCATCAGTGACAGGGAGGGAGAAAAACTGTTTTTT. The gene calls are TRBV10-3 and TRBJ1-4; tentative D call: TRBD1 (5 bases). The CDR3 is 13 amino acids. Germline V CDR1 and CDR2: ENHRY, SYGVKD. V shed 3 bases and J shed 8 bases, with 10 bases lying between them.

The chain employs TRBV18 and TRBJ2-1; either TRBD1 or TRBD2 may supply D (5 bases each). The CDR3 runs to 13 residues. V lost 3 bases and J 8 bases, leaving 11 bases between the germline ends. Germline-derived CDR1 and CDR2 are KGHSH and LQKENI. The CDR3 DNA reads TGTGCCAGCTCACCTTTAACGGGGCATGAGCAGTTCTTC. This encodes CASSPLTGHEQFF.

This chain joins TRBV6-1 and TRBJ1-1, with D tentatively TRBD1 (6 bases). The germline gives CDR1 MNHNS, CDR2 SASEGT. This CDR3 has 16 amino acids. V lost 3 bases to trimming and J lost 4 bases, with 18 bases between them. The CDR3 is CASSDHPRGGSTEAFF. CDR3 bases: TGTGCCAGCAGTGACCACCCCAGGGGAGGTAGCACTGAAGCTTTCTTT.

The chain links TRBV30 to TRBJ2-1; D unresolved. The CDR3 contains 12 residues. From germline, CDR1 is GTSNPN and CDR2 SVGIG (reference sequence). Trimming took off 0 bases at V and 8 bases at J, with 8 bases between the two ends. In DNA form, the CDR3 reads TGTGCCTGGAGTGTACGGCCGGATGAGCAGTTCTTC. It translates to CAWSVRPDEQFF.

V is TRBV27 and J is TRBJ2-1; TRBD2 aligns across 11 bases. Germline assignment: CDR1 MNHEY and CDR2 SMNVEV (reference sequence). V trimming: 6 bases; J trimming: 0 bases; junction bases outside the gene matches: 16. The CDR3 consists of 20 residues. The CDR3 nucleotides read TGTGCCAGCAGCAAGACGATACTAGCGGGAGCCGCGAGCTCCTACAATGAGCAGTTCTTC. Translation gives CASSKTILAGAASSYNEQFF.

The rearrangement joins TRBV14 to TRBJ2-7; 8 nucleotides match TRBD2. V shed 3 bases and J 4 bases; nucleotides not matched to a gene: 2. This CDR3 spans 13 amino acids. CDR1 and CDR2 from the germline V gene are SGHDN and FVKESK. CDR3 bases: TGTGCCAGCAGCCACGGGGGGGCTTACGAGCAGTACTTC. Amino acid sequence: CASSHGGAYEQYF.

The chain is built from TRBV11-1 and TRBJ1-2, with D possibly TRBD1 on 6 matching bases. CDR3 length equals 13 residues. Trimming cost V 5 bases and J 4 bases, with 11 bases left between them. Germline CDR1 is SGHAT and CDR2 is FQDESV (reference sequence). CDR3 amino acids: CASSEGQFYGYTF. The CDR3, as DNA: TGTGCCAGCAGCGAAGGACAGTTCTATGGCTACACCTTC.

This clone was found many times. The rearrangement uses TRBV10-1 and TRBJ2-7, with a weak D call TRBD2 (6 bases). V was clipped by 2 bases and J by 6 bases, with 23 bases between them. The CDR3 is 17 residues long. Germline V gene data show CDR1 as WNHNN and CDR2 as SYGVQD (reference sequence). CDR3 in amino acids: CASSEAGRPAAIGEQYF. CDR3 coding DNA: TGCGCCAGCAGTGAGGCGGGACGACCTGCGGCTATCGGCGAGCAGTACTTC.

The rearrangement joins TRBV4-1 to TRBJ2-3; 15 nucleotides line up with TRBD2. The CDR3 spans 19 residues. The ends lost 4 bases at V and 3 bases at J; junction bases unmatched: 11. Germline assignment: CDR1 MGHRA and CDR2 YSYEKL. DNA of the CDR3: TGCGCCAGCAGCCTCCTCGGACTAGCGGGAGGGCCCATAACAGATACGCAGTATTTT. Amino acids: CASSLLGLAGGPITDTQYF.

This clone has ten or more counts. The chain has TRBV30 and TRBJ1-5; D gene unclear. The CDR3 runs to 13 residues. V was clipped by 2 bases and J by 2 bases, with 7 bases between them. Germline V gene data show CDR1 as GTSNPN and CDR2 as SVGIG (reference sequence). This CDR3 is CAWSMSGNQPQHF. CDR3 in DNA: TGTGCCTGGAGTATGAGCGGCAATCAGCCCCAGCATTTT.

The chain is built from TRBV27 and TRBJ2-1; TRBD1 might be the D (5 bases). This CDR3 contains 14 residues. V lost 5 bases to trimming and J lost 4 bases, with 12 bases between them. Germline V gene data show CDR1 as MNHEY and CDR2 as SMNVEV (reference sequence). In DNA form, the CDR3 reads TGTGCCAGCAGTCCAGGGCATGGGTACAATGAGCAGTTCTTC. It specifies CASSPGHGYNEQFF.

The V and J genes are TRBV5-6 and TRBJ2-7; possible D gene TRBD1, 5 bases. Germline-derived CDR1 and CDR2 are SGHDT and YYEEEE. V shed 4 bases and J shed 6 bases, with 14 bases lying between them. There are 13 residues in the CDR3. CDR3 amino acids: CASSLITGFEQYF. As DNA, the CDR3 is TGTGCCAGCAGCCTAATTACAGGATTCGAGCAGTACTTC.

The V gene is TRBV5-1, the J gene TRBJ2-5; D might be TRBD2 (7 bases). This CDR3 spans 15 amino acids. V was shortened by 3 bases and J by 4 bases, with 16 bases between the two germline ends. The germline V gene encodes CDR1 SGHRS and CDR2 YFSETQ. Here the CDR3 reads CASSSRRGAGETQYF. CDR3 DNA: TGCGCCAGCAGCTCTCGTCGGGGGGCCGGAGAGACCCAGTACTTC.

The V and J genes are TRBV5-4 and TRBJ1-1, with D maybe TRBD1 (5 bases). Per germline, CDR1 SGHNT and CDR2 YYREEE (reference sequence). Trimming took 5 bases from V and 0 from J, leaving 11 bases between them. The CDR3 spans 14 residues. The CDR3 spells CASSHGGMNTEAFF. DNA of the CDR3: TGTGCCAGCAGTCATGGGGGTATGAACACTGAAGCTTTCTTT.

The V gene is TRBV27, the J gene TRBJ2-7; D is ambiguous. Germline CDR1 is MNHEY and CDR2 is SMNVEV (reference sequence). The CDR3 has 13 residues. Trimming pared 4 bases from V and 1 base from J, leaving 8 bases between. The CDR3: CASSYKDSYEQYF. The DNA of the CDR3 is TGTGCCAGCAGTTACAAAGATTCCTACGAGCAGTACTTC.

This chain uses TRBV5-1 with TRBJ2-3; 8 positions agree with TRBD1. Per germline, CDR1 SGHRS and CDR2 YFSETQ. The V and J ends lost 0 bases and 2 bases, in that order; junction bases with no gene match: 8. CDR3 length: 17 amino acids. The CDR3 nucleotides are TGCGCCAGCAGCTTGGGGCAGGGGGCCTTTCTCACAGATACGCAGTATTTT. Protein sequence: CASSLGQGAFLTDTQYF. Filled out from reference TRBV5-1 and TRBJ2-3, the complete variable domain reads KAGVTQTPRYLIKTRGQQVTLSCSPISGHRSVSWYQQTPGQGLQFLFEYFSETQRNKGNFPGRFSGRQFSNSRSEMNVSTLELGDSALYLCASSLGQGAFLTDTQYFGPGTRLTVL.

V gene TRBV6-5 combines with J gene TRBJ1-4; TRBD1 agrees at 7 bases. J lost 4 bases, V lost 11 bases, and 4 bases had no gene match. CDR3 length: 12 amino acids. Germline CDR1 reads MNHEY; CDR2 reads SVGAGI. The CDR3 sequence: CAVRDSNEKLFF. As DNA, the CDR3 is TGTGCCGTCCGGGACAGTAATGAAAAACTGTTTTTT.

The rearrangement joins TRBV27 to TRBJ1-1, with D unclear. Germline CDR1 and CDR2: MNHEY and SMNVEV (reference sequence). This CDR3 region has 15 residues. V lost 1 base and J 1 base, leaving 10 bases between the germline ends. CDR3 sequence reads: CASSLFGLRNTEAFF. The CDR3 DNA is TGTGCCAGCAGTTTATTTGGTCTTAGGAACACTGAAGCTTTCTTT.

The rearrangement joins TRBV19 to TRBJ1-5; D is uncertain. Germline lookup yields CDR1 LNHDA and CDR2 SQIVND (reference sequence). Trimming pared 4 bases from V and 3 bases from J, leaving 10 bases between. There are 14 residues in the CDR3. The CDR3 reads CASSREGLNQPQHF. In nucleotides, the CDR3 is TGTGCCAGTAGTAGGGAGGGCCTCAATCAGCCCCAGCATTTT.

The V gene is TRBV6-1, the J gene TRBJ1-1, with D hard to call. The CDR3 extends over 13 amino acids. V was cut by 3 bases and J by 4 bases, with 9 bases left in between. The V gene's germline CDR1 is MNHNS and CDR2 SASEGT. CDR3 sequence reads: CASSEYPATEAFF. In DNA, the CDR3 is TGTGCCAGCAGTGAGTATCCCGCCACTGAAGCTTTCTTT.

The chain couples TRBV6-5 to TRBJ2-7; 9 bases match TRBD1. The germline CDR1 and CDR2 sequences are MNHEY and SVGAGI. V dropped 4 bases and J dropped 4; count of bases not matched to a gene: 8. This CDR3 contains 15 residues. The CDR3 DNA sequence: TGTGCCAGCAGTTGGGCCGGGACAGGGCAATACGAGCAGTACTTC. Residues: CASSWAGTGQYEQYF.

The chain couples TRBV5-1 to TRBJ2-7, with 10 bases matching TRBD1. The CDR3 extends over 15 amino acids. Germline trimming cut 4 bases from V and 7 bases from J; bases unmatched to any gene: 11. Germline loops: CDR1 SGHRS, CDR2 YFSETQ. CDR3 nucleotide sequence: TGCGCCAGCAGCCCATCCGGGACAGGGGAGAGGGAGCAGTACTTC. Translation gives CASSPSGTGEREQYF.